The clone carrying this T cell receptor beta chain was recorded once. These data are taken from a study of blood T cell repertoires in COVID-19. Clones were read by immunoSEQ multiplex PCR, and TCRdb kept only the in-frame ones, dropping some. Of about 150,000 clones listed, about nine tenths were seen once; the top ten hold 4%. The V gene's germline CDR1 is MDHEN and CDR2 SYDVKM. Trimming cost V 5 bases and J 5 bases; bases outside gene matches: 12. This CDR3 region has 16 residues. The chain uses TRBV28 and TRBJ2-5, with 9 bases identical to TRBD2. The receptor comes from a woman between 40 and 55 years old who had been exposed to COVID-19. Sequenced input: PBMCs or T cells enriched from blood (not recorded which). CDR3 DNA: TGTGCCAGCAGTCGATTCCCCAGCGGGAGGCTCGAGACCCAGTACTTC. As protein: CASSRFPSGRLETQYF.